These 4 T cell receptor beta chains were sequenced from one sample in a study of blood T cells in healthy people across ages (dated by TCRdb to the mid-2010s). Library method: 5' RACE. Instrument on record: Illumina HiSeq 2500. A second PCR of 7 to 11 cycles was run with a J-beta primer mix and a sample-barcoded 5' primer. Starting from the raw public reads, TCRdb applied fastp trimming at Q25, assembled clones with MiXCR and retained in-frame beta chains. Identical CDR3 proteins give one entry, which carries the most common genes and DNA. The sample table lists about a million distinct CDR3 sequences, 35% to 40% of them with a count of one. In total, the top ten clones hold 13% of the sample. The sample comprised blood. These receptor sequences come from a man between 18 and 35 years old in good health.

The CDR3 DNA reads TGTGCCAGCAGTTTATCCCTTCCTGGGGCCAACGTCCTGACTTTC. Amino acid sequence: CASSLSLPGANVLTF. The chain is built from TRBV12-3 or TRBV12-4 and TRBJ2-6; no reliable D call. V was shortened by 2 bases and J by 2 bases, with 7 bases between the two germline ends. This CDR3 is 15 amino acids long.

The gene calls are TRBV6-5 and TRBJ2-5; 9 nucleotides match TRBD1. The better agreement between TRBJ2-7 and the DNA end casts doubt on the J call. Germline CDR1 MNHEY, CDR2 SVGAGI. The CDR3 runs 18 residues. The CDR3 here is CASSYPRTGDGGPYEQYF. CDR3 in DNA: TGTGCCAGCAGTTACCCGCGGACAGGGGATGGAGGGCCTTACGAGCAGTACTTC.

This clonotype was observed a few times. This sequence joins TRBV14 and TRBJ1-2; D ambiguous. This CDR3 contains 13 residues. With 0 bases removed from V and 7 bases from J, the gap between germline ends came to 9 bases. Germline CDR1 reads SGHDN; CDR2 reads FVKESK. CDR3 nucleotides: TGTGCCAGCAGCCAAGACCTAGGCATTGGCTACACCTTC. This codes for CASSQDLGIGYTF.

The table lists this clonotype with a few counts. The chain links TRBV9 to TRBJ2-3; D is unresolved. Trimming took off 1 base at V and 0 bases at J, with 15 bases between the two ends. This CDR3 spans 17 amino acids. The germline gives CDR1 SGDLS, CDR2 YYNGEE. The CDR3 region has the DNA TGTGCCAGCAGCGTAACCCTAGATCCGGATAGCACAGATACGCAGTATTTT. It is translated as CASSVTLDPDSTDTQYF.